The 24 T cell receptor beta chains in this list originate from one sample, sequenced in a study of blood T cell repertoires in COVID-19. Using immunoSEQ multiplex PCR, the repertoire was profiled, and TCRdb retains in-frame clones only, with some absent. This table has some 200,000 clones, less than 90% appearing once. The material sequenced was peripheral blood. These TCRs come from a woman aged 45-59 years with acute or convalescent COVID-19.

The V gene is TRBV20-1, the J gene TRBJ2-5; 9 nucleotides line up with TRBD2. Germline V gene lookup returns CDR1 DFQATT and CDR2 SNEGSKA (reference sequence). Trimming cost V 3 bases and J 2 bases; bases outside gene matches: 7. This CDR3 is built from 15 residues. The CDR3 reads CSASRAGGTQETQYF. The CDR3 DNA is TGCAGTGCTAGTAGGGCGGGGGGGACTCAAGAGACCCAGTACTTC.

The chain employs TRBV19 and TRBJ2-1, with 10 bases aligning to TRBD1. This CDR3 spans 14 amino acids. Germline lookup yields CDR1 LNHDA and CDR2 SQIVND (reference sequence). V trimming: 5 bases; J trimming: 9 bases; junction bases outside the gene matches: 7. CDR3 DNA sequence: TGTGCCAGTAGTTTGGGACAGGGGTCAGGTGAGCAGTTCTTC. It translates to CASSLGQGSGEQFF.

The chain joins TRBV14 to TRBJ2-2; a weak D match, TRBD1 (5 bases). The ends were cut back, 4 bases at V and 1 base at J, with 10 bases in the middle. Per the germline V gene, CDR1 is SGHDN and CDR2 is FVKESK. The CDR3 runs 15 residues. The CDR3 DNA is TGTGCCAGCAGCCCACGCAGGGTGAACACCGGGGAGCTGTTTTTT. Its translation is CASSPRRVNTGELFF.

This clone is categorized as medium-sized (0.01 to 0.1%). The chain employs TRBV12-5 and TRBJ2-7, with TRBD2 identical over 11 bases. The CDR3 extends over 15 amino acids. V dropped 9 bases and J dropped 2; count of bases not matched to a gene: 9. Germline lookup yields CDR1 LGHNT and CDR2 FRNRAP. CDR3 in amino acids: CASDRGTSGTYEQYF. The CDR3 DNA follows: TGTGCTAGCGACAGGGGGACTAGCGGAACCTACGAGCAGTACTTC.

The gene calls are TRBV18 and TRBJ2-2, with 7 nucleotides matching TRBD1. Per germline, CDR1 KGHSH and CDR2 LQKENI. The V gene end was trimmed by 2 bases and the J gene end by 4 bases; junction bases not matched to a gene: 7. The CDR3 is 16 residues long. The CDR3 DNA reads as TGTGCCAGCTCACCAGGTCTGCAGGGGGTCACCGGGGAGCTGTTTTTT. Protein product: CASSPGLQGVTGELFF. Full variable domain (rest looked up from reference TRBV18 and TRBJ2-2): NAGVMQNPRHLVRRRGQEARLRCSPMKGHSHVYWYRQLPEEGLKFMVYLQKENIIDESGMPKERFSAEFPKEGPSILRIQQVVRGDSAAYFCASSPGLQGVTGELFFGEGSRLTVL.

V and J are TRBV27 and TRBJ2-6; 10 bases are a match to TRBD1. Unmatched junction bases numbered 10, after V lost 4 bases and J lost 4 bases. The CDR3 loop spans 18 amino acids. The germline V gene encodes CDR1 MNHEY and CDR2 SMNVEV (reference sequence). The DNA of the CDR3 is TGTGCCAGCAGTTCCCTCCGGGACAGGGGACGAGGGGCCAACGTCCTGACTTTC. Protein sequence: CASSSLRDRGRGANVLTF.

V and J are TRBV30 and TRBJ1-6; D is ambiguous. Trimming shortened V by 4 bases and J by 2 bases, and 15 bases separated the two germline ends. Germline CDR1 and CDR2: GTSNPN and SVGIG (reference sequence). The CDR3 runs 16 residues. Here the CDR3 DNA reads TGTGCCTGGAAGCCCCAGGAAAAAACCTATAATTCACCCCTCCACTTT. Its translation: CAWKPQEKTYNSPLHF.

This chain connects TRBV24-1 to TRBJ2-1; 12 bases map to TRBD1. V trimming: 9 bases; J trimming: 3 bases; junction bases outside the gene matches: 2. From germline, CDR1 is KGHDR and CDR2 SFDVKD. The CDR3 extends over 14 amino acids. For the CDR3, the DNA is TGTGCCACCGGGACAGGGGGCGGCTACAATGAGCAGTTCTTC. As protein: CATGTGGGYNEQFF.

This clone was detected a few times. The V gene is TRBV6-5, the J gene TRBJ1-3; D might be TRBD1 (6 bases). This CDR3 is built from 14 residues. Germline V CDR1 and CDR2: MNHEY, SVGAGI. Trimming left V 10 bases short and J 0 bases short, with 13 bases between. The DNA for the CDR3 is TGTGCCACCGTGGGGGCCCTCTCTGGAAACACCATATATTTT. It encodes CATVGALSGNTIYF.

The chain links TRBV30 to TRBJ2-3; tentatively, D is TRBD2 (5 bases). Deletions cut 4 bases from V and 2 bases from J, with 10 bases between. The CDR3 totals 13 residues. CDR1 is GTSNPN, CDR2 SVGIG, per germline (reference sequence). CDR3 loop: CAWTEGSTDTQYF. CDR3 coding DNA: TGTGCCTGGACCGAGGGCTCCACAGATACGCAGTATTTT.

V gene TRBV6-6 combines with J gene TRBJ2-1, with TRBD2 matching over 12 bases. CDR1 is MNHNY, CDR2 SVGAGI, per germline (reference sequence). The length of the CDR3 is 15 residues. The V segment lost 6 bases and the J segment 5 bases; nucleotides outside the gene matches: 5. CDR3 DNA sequence: TGTGCCAGCAGGAAGACTAGCGGGAGAAACAATGAGCAGTTCTTC. This encodes CASRKTSGRNNEQFF.

The V and J genes are TRBV24-1 and TRBJ1-2; D gene ambiguous. Per the germline V gene, CDR1 is KGHDR and CDR2 is SFDVKD. CDR3 size: 14 residues. V dropped 5 bases and J dropped 4 bases, with 13 bases sitting between them. The CDR3 nucleotides read TGTGCCACCAGTGGCCGGGAGGCAGGCTATGGCTACACCTTC. Its translation is CATSGREAGYGYTF.

The rearrangement links TRBV6-5 to TRBJ2-7, with TRBD2 matching 7 bases. J was trimmed by 3 bases and V by 5 bases; bases with no gene match: 4. Germline V gene data show CDR1 as MNHEY and CDR2 as SVGAGI. The CDR3 totals 13 residues. CDR3 DNA sequence: TGTGCCAGCAGTAAACAGCGGGACTACGAGCAGTACTTC. Residues: CASSKQRDYEQYF.

This clone came up once. The rearrangement uses TRBV5-1 and TRBJ2-6, with TRBD1 identical over 8 bases. The germline V gene encodes CDR1 SGHRS and CDR2 YFSETQ. The CDR3 length is 15 residues. J was trimmed by 2 bases and V by 7 bases; bases with no gene match: 5. The CDR3 region is CASGQGTPGANVLTF. As DNA, the CDR3 is TGCGCCAGCGGACAGGGAACACCTGGGGCCAACGTCCTGACTTTC.

This clone was seen just once. Other DNA sequences of this sample code for an identical CDR3. The V call is TRBV18, the J call TRBJ2-1, with no clear D. This CDR3 is built from 13 residues. Deletions cut 6 bases from V and 0 bases from J, with 6 bases between. CDR1 and CDR2 (germline): KGHSH, LQKENI. The CDR3 nucleotides are TGTGCCAGCTCCCCGAGCTCCTACAATGAGCAGTTCTTC. It is translated as CASSPSSYNEQFF.

The rearrangement links TRBV6-2 or TRBV6-3 to TRBJ1-2; perhaps TRBD1 as D (6 bases). Germline-derived CDR1 and CDR2 are MNHEY and SVGEGT. Trimming cost V 6 bases and J 10 bases, with 15 bases left between them. The CDR3 is 12 residues long. In nucleotides, the CDR3 is TGTGCCAGCAGCAGGGGAGGCGGAGACTACACCTTC. Translation: CASSRGGGDYTF.

The CDR3 sequence: CASSPLDREYSPLHF. As DNA, the CDR3 is TGTGCCAGCTCACCTCTGGACAGGGAGTATTCACCCCTCCACTTT. The chain joins TRBV18 to TRBJ1-6; 8 bases match TRBD1. The CDR3 is 15 residues long. CDR1 KGHSH and CDR2 LQKENI come from the germline V gene. After removal of 3 bases from V and 8 bases from J, the junction contained 6 bases not matched to a gene.

The genes are TRBV6-1 and TRBJ2-7; TRBD1 aligns across 7 bases. In germline, CDR1 is MNHNS, CDR2 SASEGT. This CDR3 spans 15 amino acids. After removal of 3 bases from V and 0 bases from J, the junction contained 5 bases not matched to a gene. This CDR3 reads CASSEVDRVSYEQYF. CDR3 in DNA: TGTGCCAGCAGTGAGGTAGACAGGGTCTCCTACGAGCAGTACTTC.

Of note for this clone: Germline and junction disagree at one end, which may indicate a read error. The same CDR3 also results from other DNA sequences found in this sample. The V and J genes are TRBV30 and TRBJ2-2; TRBD1 is a possible D gene (6 bases). The CDR3 spans 15 residues. Germline values: CDR1 GTSNPN, CDR2 SVGIG (reference sequence). The DNA of the CDR3 is TGTGCTTGGACCCCGACAGGAGCGAACACCGGGGAGCTGTTTTTT. Translating gives CAWTPTGANTGELFF.

The chain has TRBV10-3 and TRBJ1-4; 8 bases fit TRBD1. CDR3 length equals 14 residues. Losses at the gene ends were 7 bases for V and 6 bases for J; bases not matched to a gene: 7. Germline values: CDR1 ENHRY, CDR2 SYGVKD. In nucleotides, the CDR3 is TGTGCCATCAATCCCGGGACAGGAGATGAAAAACTGTTTTTT. This sequence encodes CAINPGTGDEKLFF.

The genes are TRBV30 and TRBJ1-6, with 7 nucleotides matching TRBD1. Germline lookup yields CDR1 GTSNPN and CDR2 SVGIG (reference sequence). This CDR3 has 15 amino acids. The V segment lost 0 bases and the J segment 12 bases; nucleotides outside the gene matches: 11. The CDR3 protein is CAWSVGWDRRLPLHF. The CDR3 DNA reads TGTGCCTGGAGTGTTGGGTGGGACAGACGACTACCCCTCCACTTT.

This chain connects TRBV10-1 to TRBJ2-1, with TRBD2 as a possible D gene (6 bases). This CDR3 has 17 residues. The germline V gene has CDR1 WNHNN and CDR2 SYGVQD (reference sequence). Trimming shortened V by 0 bases and J by 0 bases, and 12 bases separated the two germline ends. The CDR3 DNA reads as TGCGCCAGCAGTGAGTCGTTTGCGGGATCCTCCTACAATGAGCAGTTCTTC. This encodes CASSESFAGSSYNEQFF.

The chain carries TRBV5-8 and TRBJ1-4; no reliable D call. The CDR3 sequence is 15 residues long. V shed 1 base and J shed 7 bases, with 14 bases lying between them. Germline CDR1 SGHTS, CDR2 YDEGEE. The CDR3 DNA reads as TGTGCCAGCAGCTTGTTCGGGAGTGAGGGTGAAAAACTGTTTTTT. Encoded protein: CASSLFGSEGEKLFF.

The chain carries TRBV5-4 and TRBJ2-1, with TRBD2 matching 7 bases. The germline V gene has CDR1 SGHNT and CDR2 YYREEE (reference sequence). The trim removed 3 bases at V and 4 bases at J, leaving 4 bases unmatched. CDR3 length: 14 amino acids. In nucleotides, the CDR3 is TGTGCCAGCAGCTCCCGGGACTATTACAATGAGCAGTTCTTC. It translates to CASSSRDYYNEQFF.